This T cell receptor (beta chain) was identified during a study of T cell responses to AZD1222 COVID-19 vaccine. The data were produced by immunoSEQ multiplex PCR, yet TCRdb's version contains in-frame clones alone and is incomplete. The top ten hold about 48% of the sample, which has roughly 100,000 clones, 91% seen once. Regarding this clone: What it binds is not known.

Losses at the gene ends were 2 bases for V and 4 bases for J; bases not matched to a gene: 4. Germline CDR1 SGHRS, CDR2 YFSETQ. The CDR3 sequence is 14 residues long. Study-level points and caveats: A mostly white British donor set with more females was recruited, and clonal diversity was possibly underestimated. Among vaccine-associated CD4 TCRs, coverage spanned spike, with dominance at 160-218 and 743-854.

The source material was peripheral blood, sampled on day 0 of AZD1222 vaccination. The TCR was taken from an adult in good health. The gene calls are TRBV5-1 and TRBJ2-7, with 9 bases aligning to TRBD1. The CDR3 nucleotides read TGCGCCAGCAGCTTCGGGACAGGGTTTTACGAGCAGTACTTC. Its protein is CASSFGTGFYEQYF.